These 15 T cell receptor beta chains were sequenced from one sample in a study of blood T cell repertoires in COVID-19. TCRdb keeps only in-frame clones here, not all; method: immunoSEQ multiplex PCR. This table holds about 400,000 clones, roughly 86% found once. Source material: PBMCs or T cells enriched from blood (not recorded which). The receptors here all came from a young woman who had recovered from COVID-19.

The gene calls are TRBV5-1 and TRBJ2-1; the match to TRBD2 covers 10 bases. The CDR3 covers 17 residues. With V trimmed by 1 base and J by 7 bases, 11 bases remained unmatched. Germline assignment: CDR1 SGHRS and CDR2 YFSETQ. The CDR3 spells CASSLFNPGLAANEQFF. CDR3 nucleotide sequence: TGCGCCAGCAGCTTGTTTAATCCTGGACTAGCGGCGAATGAGCAGTTCTTC.

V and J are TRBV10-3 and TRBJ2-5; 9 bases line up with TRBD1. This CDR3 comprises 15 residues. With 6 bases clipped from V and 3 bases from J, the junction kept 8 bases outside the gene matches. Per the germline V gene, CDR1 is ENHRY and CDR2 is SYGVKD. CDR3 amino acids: CAISEVGTGKETQYF. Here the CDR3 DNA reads TGTGCCATCAGCGAGGTGGGGACAGGGAAAGAGACCCAGTACTTC.

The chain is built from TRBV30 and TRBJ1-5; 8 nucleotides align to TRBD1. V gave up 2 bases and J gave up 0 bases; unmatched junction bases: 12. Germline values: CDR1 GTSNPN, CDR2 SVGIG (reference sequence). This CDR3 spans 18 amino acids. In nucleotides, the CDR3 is TGTGCCTGGAGTCGGGACAGGTCCACCTCTTATAGCAATCAGCCCCAGCATTTT. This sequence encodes CAWSRDRSTSYSNQPQHF.

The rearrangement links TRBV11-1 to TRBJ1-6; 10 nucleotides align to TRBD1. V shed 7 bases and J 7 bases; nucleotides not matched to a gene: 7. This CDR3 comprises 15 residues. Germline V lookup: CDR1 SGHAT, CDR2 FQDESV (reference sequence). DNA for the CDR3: TGTGCCAGCAACTTGGGACAGGGGCCCAATTCACCCCTCCACTTT. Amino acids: CASNLGQGPNSPLHF. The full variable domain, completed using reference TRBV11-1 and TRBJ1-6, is EAEVAQSPRYKITEKSQAVAFWCDPISGHATLYWYRQILGQGPELLVQFQDESVVDDSQLPKDRFSAERLKGVDSTLKIQPAELGDSAMYLCASNLGQGPNSPLHFGNGTRLTVT.

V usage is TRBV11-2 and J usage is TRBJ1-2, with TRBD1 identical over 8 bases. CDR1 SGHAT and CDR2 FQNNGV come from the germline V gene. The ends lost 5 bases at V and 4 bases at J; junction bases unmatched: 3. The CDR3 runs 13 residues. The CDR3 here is CASSHGQGYGYTF. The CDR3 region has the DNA TGTGCCAGCAGCCATGGACAGGGCTATGGCTACACCTTC.

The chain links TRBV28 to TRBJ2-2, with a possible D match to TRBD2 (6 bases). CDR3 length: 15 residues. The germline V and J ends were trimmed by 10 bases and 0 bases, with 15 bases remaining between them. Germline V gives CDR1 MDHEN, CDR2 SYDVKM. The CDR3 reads CATNVGEANTGELFF. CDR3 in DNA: TGTGCCACTAATGTGGGGGAGGCGAACACCGGGGAGCTGTTTTTT.

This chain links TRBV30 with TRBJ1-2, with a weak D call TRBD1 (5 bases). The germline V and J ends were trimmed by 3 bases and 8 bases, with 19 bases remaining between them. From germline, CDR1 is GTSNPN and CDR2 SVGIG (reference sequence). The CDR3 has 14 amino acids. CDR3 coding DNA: TGTGCCTGGAGAAGTAAAGGGGCCTCGAGCGGCTACACCTTC. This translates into CAWRSKGASSGYTF.

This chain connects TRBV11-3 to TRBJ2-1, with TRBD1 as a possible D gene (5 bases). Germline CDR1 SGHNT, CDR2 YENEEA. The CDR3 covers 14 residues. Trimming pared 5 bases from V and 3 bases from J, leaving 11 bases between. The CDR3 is CASSQSGNYNEQFF. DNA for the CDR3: TGTGCCAGCAGCCAATCAGGGAACTACAATGAGCAGTTCTTC.

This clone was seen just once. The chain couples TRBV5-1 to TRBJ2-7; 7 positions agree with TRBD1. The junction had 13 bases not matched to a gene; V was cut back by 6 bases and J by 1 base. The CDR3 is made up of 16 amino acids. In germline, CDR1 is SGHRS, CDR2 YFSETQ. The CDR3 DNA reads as TGCGCCAGCAACTCTCAAGAACGACAGGGATCCTACGAGCAGTACTTC. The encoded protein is CASNSQERQGSYEQYF.

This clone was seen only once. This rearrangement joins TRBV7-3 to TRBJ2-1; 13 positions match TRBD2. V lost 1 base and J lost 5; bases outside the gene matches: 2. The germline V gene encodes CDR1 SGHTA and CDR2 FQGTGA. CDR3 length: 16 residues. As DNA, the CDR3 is TGTGCCAGCAGCTTAAGGACTAGCGGGAGCCACAATGAGCAGTTCTTC. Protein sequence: CASSLRTSGSHNEQFF.

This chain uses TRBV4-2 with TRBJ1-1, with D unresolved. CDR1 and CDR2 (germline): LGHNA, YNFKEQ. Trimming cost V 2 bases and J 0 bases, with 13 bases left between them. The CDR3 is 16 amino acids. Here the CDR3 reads CASSQPIPGMNTEAFF. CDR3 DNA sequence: TGTGCCAGCAGCCAACCAATCCCGGGGATGAACACTGAAGCTTTCTTT.

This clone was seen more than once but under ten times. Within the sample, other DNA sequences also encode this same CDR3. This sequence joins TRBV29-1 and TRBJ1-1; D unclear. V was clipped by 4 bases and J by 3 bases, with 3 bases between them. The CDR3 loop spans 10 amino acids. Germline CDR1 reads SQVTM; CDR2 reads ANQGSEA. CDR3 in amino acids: CSVGDTEAFF. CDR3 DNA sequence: TGCAGCGTTGGCGACACTGAAGCTTTCTTT.

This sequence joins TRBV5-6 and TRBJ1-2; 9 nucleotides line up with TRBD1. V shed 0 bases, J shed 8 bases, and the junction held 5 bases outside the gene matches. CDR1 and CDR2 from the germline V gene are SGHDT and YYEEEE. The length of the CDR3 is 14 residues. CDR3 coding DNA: TGTGCCAGCAGCTTGGGTAGACAGGGGGGAGGCTACACCTTC. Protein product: CASSLGRQGGGYTF.

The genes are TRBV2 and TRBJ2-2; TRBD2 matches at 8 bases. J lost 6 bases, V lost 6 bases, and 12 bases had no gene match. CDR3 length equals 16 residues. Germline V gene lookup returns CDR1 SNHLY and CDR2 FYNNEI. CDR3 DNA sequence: TGTGCCAGCAGGGATAGTCGCGGGGGGAGACCCGGGGAGCTGTTTTTT. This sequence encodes CASRDSRGGRPGELFF.

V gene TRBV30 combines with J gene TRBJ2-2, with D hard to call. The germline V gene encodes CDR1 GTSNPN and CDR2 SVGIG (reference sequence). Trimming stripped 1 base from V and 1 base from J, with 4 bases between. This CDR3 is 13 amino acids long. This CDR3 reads CAWSGMNTGELFF. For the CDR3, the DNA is TGTGCCTGGAGTGGTATGAACACCGGGGAGCTGTTTTTT.